Below are 5 T cell receptor beta chains sequenced from a single sample in a study of cytomegalovirus exposure and HLA in healthy donors. The PCR had 60 Vbeta and 13 Jbeta primers. Assay used: immunoSEQ multiplex PCR; TCRdb lists only in-frame clones, some missing. The sample consists of some 150,000 clones, less than 80% of them appearing once. Sequenced material: PBMCs. Receptor source: a man aged 30 to 45 in good health and CMV-seronegative.

In DNA form, the CDR3 reads TGTGCCAGCAGTTTTAAGAACACTGAAGCTTTCTTT. Translation gives CASSFKNTEAFF. The chain joins TRBV6-5 to TRBJ1-1, with D hard to call. V was pared by 4 bases and J by 1 base, with 4 bases between. This CDR3 spans 12 amino acids. Germline CDR1 and CDR2: MNHEY and SVGAGI.

The chain employs TRBV5-1 and TRBJ1-2; 7 positions agree with TRBD1. Looked up from germline, CDR1 is SGHRS and CDR2 is YFSETQ. The V and J ends lost 5 bases and 0 bases, in that order; junction bases with no gene match: 4. The CDR3 totals 14 residues. Written as DNA, the CDR3 is TGCGCCAGCAGAGGGCAGGGGGCTAACTATGGCTACACCTTC. Translating gives CASRGQGANYGYTF.

The rearrangement links TRBV4-2 to TRBJ1-1; a possible D gene is TRBD1 (6 bases). The CDR3 extends over 14 amino acids. Per germline, CDR1 LGHNA and CDR2 YNFKEQ. V was shortened by 3 bases and J by 4 bases, with 12 bases between the two germline ends. The CDR3 DNA sequence: TGTGCCAGCAGCCAGAGGGGGGGCCCCACTGAAGCTTTCTTT. This translates into CASSQRGGPTEAFF.

The CDR3 bases are TGTGCCATCAGTGAAGGGACAGGGGGCACTGAAGCTTTCTTT. This codes for CAISEGTGGTEAFF. The J gene is TRBJ1-1, the V gene TRBV10-3, with 11 bases fitting TRBD1. With 3 bases clipped from V and 4 bases from J, the junction kept 1 base outside the gene matches. The germline gives CDR1 ENHRY, CDR2 SYGVKD. CDR3 length: 14 amino acids.

The rearrangement joins TRBV5-6 to TRBJ1-1; D may be TRBD1 (6 bases). V lost 6 bases, J lost 5 bases, and 17 bases lay in between. The CDR3 covers 14 residues. Per the germline V gene, CDR1 is SGHDT and CDR2 is YYEEEE. The CDR3 coding sequence is TGTGCCAGCACCCGGGAGGGGGTATATACTGAAGCTTTCTTT. Its protein product is CASTREGVYTEAFF. The whole variable domain, filled in from reference TRBV5-6 and TRBJ1-1, reads DAGVTQSPTHLIKTRGQQVTLRCSPKSGHDTVSWYQQALGQGPQFIFQYYEEEERQRGNFPDRFSGHQFPNYSSELNVNALLLGDSALYLCASTREGVYTEAFFGQGTRLTVV.